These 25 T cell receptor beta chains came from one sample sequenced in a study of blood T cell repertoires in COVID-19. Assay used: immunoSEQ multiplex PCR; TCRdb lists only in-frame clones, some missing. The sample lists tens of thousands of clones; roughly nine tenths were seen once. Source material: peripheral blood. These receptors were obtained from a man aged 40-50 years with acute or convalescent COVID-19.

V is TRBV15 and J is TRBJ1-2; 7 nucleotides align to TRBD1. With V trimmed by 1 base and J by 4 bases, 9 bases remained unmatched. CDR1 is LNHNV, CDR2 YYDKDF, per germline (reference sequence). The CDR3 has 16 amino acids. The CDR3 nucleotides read TGTGCCACCAGCAGAGGAAGGGCAGGGGGATTCTATGGCTACACCTTC. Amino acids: CATSRGRAGGFYGYTF.

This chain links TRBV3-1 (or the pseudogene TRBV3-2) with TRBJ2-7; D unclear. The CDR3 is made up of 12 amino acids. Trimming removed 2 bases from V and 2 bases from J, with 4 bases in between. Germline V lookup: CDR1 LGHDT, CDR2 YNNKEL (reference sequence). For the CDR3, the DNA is TGTGCCAGCAGCCAATGGCCCTACGAGCAGTACTTC. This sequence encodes CASSQWPYEQYF.

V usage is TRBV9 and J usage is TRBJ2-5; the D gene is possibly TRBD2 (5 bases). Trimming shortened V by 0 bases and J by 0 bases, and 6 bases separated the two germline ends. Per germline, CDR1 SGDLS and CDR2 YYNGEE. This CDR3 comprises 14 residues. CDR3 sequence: CASSVGRDQETQYF. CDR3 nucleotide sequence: TGTGCCAGCAGCGTAGGGCGGGACCAAGAGACCCAGTACTTC.

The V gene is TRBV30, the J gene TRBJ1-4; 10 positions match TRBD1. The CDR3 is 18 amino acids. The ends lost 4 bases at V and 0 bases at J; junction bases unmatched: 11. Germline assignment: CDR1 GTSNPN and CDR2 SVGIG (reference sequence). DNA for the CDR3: TGTGCCTGGACCGTCGACAGGGGGCGCCGGGCAACTAATGAAAAACTGTTTTTT. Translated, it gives CAWTVDRGRRATNEKLFF.

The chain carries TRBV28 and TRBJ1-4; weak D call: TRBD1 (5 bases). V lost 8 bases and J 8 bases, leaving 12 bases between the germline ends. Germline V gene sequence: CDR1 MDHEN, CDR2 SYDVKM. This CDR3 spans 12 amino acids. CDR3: CASRPGGEKLFF. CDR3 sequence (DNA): TGTGCCAGCCGCCCGGGGGGGGAAAAACTGTTTTTT.

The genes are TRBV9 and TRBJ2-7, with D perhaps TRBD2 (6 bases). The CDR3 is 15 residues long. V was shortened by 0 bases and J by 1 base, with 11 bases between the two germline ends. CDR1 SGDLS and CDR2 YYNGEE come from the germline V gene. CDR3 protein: CASSVGLEESYEQYF. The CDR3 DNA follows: TGTGCCAGCAGCGTAGGACTAGAAGAGTCCTACGAGCAGTACTTC.

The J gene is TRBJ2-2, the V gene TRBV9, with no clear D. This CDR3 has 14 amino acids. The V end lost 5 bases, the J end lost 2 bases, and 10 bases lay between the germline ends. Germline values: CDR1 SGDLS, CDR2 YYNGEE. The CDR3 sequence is CASRARTNTGELFF. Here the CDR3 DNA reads TGTGCCAGCAGGGCTAGAACCAACACCGGGGAGCTGTTTTTT.

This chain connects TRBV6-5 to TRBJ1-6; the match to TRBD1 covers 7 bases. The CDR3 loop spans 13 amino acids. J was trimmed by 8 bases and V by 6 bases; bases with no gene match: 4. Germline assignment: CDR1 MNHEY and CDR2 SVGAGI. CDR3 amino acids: CASRGTEYSPLHF. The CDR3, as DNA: TGTGCCAGCAGGGGGACAGAATATTCACCCCTCCACTTT.

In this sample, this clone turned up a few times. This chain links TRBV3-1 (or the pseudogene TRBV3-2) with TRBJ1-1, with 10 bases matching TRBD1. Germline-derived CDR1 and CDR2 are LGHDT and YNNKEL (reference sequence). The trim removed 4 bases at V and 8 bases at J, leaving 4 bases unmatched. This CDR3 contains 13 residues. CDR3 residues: CASSPSTGGEAFF. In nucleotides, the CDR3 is TGTGCCAGCAGCCCTTCGACAGGGGGCGAAGCTTTCTTT.

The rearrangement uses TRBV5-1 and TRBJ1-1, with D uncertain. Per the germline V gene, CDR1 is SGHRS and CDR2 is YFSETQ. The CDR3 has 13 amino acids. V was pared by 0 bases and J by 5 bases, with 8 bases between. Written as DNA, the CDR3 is TGCGCCAGCAGCTTGGGTGGGAGAACTGAAGCTTTCTTT. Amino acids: CASSLGGRTEAFF.

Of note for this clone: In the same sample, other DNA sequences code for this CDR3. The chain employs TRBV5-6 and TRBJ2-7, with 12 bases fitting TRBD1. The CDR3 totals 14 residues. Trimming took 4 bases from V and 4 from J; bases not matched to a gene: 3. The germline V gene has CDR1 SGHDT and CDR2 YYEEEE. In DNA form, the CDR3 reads TGTGCCAGCAGCCTGGGACAGGGGGCGTACGAGCAGTACTTC. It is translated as CASSLGQGAYEQYF.

The CDR3 sequence is CASSQDPREDSPLHF. In DNA, the CDR3 is TGTGCCAGCAGCCAAGACCCCCGGGAAGATTCACCCCTCCACTTT. This chain links TRBV4-2 with TRBJ1-6, with D hard to call. Per germline, CDR1 LGHNA and CDR2 YNFKEQ. This CDR3 has 15 residues. The germline V and J ends were trimmed by 0 bases and 8 bases, with 11 bases remaining between them.

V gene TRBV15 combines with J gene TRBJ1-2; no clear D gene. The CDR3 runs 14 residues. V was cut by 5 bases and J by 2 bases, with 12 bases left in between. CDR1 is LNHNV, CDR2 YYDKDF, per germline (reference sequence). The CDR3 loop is CATSFRQANYGYTF. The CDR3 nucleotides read TGTGCCACCAGCTTTCGGCAGGCCAACTATGGCTACACCTTC.

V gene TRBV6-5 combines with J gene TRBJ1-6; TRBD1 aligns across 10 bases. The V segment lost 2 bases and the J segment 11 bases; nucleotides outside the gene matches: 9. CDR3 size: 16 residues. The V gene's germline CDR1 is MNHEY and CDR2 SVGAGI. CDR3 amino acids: CASSYKRPGQGTPLHF. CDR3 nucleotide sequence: TGTGCCAGCAGTTACAAACGGCCGGGACAGGGGACACCCCTCCACTTT.

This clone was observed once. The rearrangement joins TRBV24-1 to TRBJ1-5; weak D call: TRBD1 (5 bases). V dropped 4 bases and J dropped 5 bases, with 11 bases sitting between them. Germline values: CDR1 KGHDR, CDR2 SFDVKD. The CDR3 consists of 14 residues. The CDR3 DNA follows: TGTGCCACCAGTGAGGCAGGGAACTATCAGCCCCAGCATTTT. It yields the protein CATSEAGNYQPQHF.

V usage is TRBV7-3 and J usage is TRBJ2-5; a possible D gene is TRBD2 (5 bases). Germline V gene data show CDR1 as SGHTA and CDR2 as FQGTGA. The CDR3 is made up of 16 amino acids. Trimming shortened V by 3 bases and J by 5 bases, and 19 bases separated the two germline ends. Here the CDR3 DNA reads TGTGCCAGCAGCTTGAGTTCGGGGATCGTCGGGGAGACCCAGTACTTC. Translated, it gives CASSLSSGIVGETQYF.

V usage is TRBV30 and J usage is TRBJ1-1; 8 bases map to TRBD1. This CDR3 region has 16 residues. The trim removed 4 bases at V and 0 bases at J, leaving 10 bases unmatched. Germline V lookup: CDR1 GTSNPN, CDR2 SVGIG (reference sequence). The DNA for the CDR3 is TGTGCCTGGAAGGAGGCAGGGGGCCATATGAACACTGAAGCTTTCTTT. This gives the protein CAWKEAGGHMNTEAFF.

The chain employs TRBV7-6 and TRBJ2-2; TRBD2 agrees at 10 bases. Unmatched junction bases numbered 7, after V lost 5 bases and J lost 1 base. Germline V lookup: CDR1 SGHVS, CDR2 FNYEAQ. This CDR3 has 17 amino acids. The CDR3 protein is CASSGWTSGLNTGELFF. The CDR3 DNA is TGTGCCAGCAGCGGATGGACTAGCGGACTGAACACCGGGGAGCTGTTTTTT.

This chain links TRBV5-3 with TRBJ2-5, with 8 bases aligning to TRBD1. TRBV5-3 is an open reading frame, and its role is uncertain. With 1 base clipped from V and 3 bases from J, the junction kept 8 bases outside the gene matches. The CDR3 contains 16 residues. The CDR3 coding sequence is TGTGCCAGAAGCTTGATCCGAGACAGGGGAAAAGAGACCCAGTACTTC. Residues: CARSLIRDRGKETQYF.

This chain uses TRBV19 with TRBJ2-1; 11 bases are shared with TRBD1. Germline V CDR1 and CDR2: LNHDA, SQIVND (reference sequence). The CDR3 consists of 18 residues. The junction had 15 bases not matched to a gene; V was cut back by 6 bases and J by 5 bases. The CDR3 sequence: CASRGTGGDRSVDNEQFF. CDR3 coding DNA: TGTGCCAGTAGAGGGACAGGGGGAGATAGATCGGTTGACAATGAGCAGTTCTTC.

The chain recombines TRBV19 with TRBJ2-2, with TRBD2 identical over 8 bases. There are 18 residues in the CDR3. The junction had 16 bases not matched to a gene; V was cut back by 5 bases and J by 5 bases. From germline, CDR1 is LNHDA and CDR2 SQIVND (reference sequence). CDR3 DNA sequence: TGTGCCAGTAGTCACCCCCCAAGAGCGGGAGTTGCTACCGGGGAGCTGTTTTTT. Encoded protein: CASSHPPRAGVATGELFF.

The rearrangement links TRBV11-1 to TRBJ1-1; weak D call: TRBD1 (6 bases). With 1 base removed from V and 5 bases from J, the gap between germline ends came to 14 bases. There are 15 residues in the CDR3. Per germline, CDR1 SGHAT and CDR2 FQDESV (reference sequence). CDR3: CASSLVQGMGTEAFF. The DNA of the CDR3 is TGTGCCAGCAGCTTAGTACAGGGAATGGGGACTGAAGCTTTCTTT. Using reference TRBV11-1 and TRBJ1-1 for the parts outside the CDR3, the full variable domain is EAEVAQSPRYKITEKSQAVAFWCDPISGHATLYWYRQILGQGPELLVQFQDESVVDDSQLPKDRFSAERLKGVDSTLKIQPAELGDSAMYLCASSLVQGMGTEAFFGQGTRLTVV.

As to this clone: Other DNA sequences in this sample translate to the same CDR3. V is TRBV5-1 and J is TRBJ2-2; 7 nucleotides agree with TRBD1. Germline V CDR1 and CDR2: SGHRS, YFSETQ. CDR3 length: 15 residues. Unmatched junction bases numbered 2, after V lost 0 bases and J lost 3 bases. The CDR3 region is CASSLVGGDTGELFF. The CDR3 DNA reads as TGCGCCAGCAGCTTGGTAGGGGGCGACACCGGGGAGCTGTTTTTT.

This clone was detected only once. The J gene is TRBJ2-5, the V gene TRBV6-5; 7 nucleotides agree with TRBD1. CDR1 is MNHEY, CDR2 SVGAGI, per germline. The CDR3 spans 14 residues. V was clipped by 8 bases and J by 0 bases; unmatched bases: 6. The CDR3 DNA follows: TGTGCCAGCCGAAGGGGACAGTACCAAGAGACCCAGTACTTC. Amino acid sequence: CASRRGQYQETQYF.

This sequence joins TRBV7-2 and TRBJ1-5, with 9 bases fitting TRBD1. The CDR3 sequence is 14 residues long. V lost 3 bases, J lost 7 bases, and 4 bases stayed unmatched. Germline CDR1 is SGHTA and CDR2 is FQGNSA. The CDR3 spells CASSLGQGNQPQHF. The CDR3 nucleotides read TGTGCCAGCAGCTTGGGACAGGGAAACCAGCCCCAGCATTTT.